The clone carrying this T cell receptor beta chain was observed at least ten times. Using RNA transcripts, the TCR beta CDR3 regions were amplified. A first-round RT-PCR used HTBI primers, followed by a second-round multiplex PCR. MiXCR was run by TCRdb on the multiplex PCR reads, yielding one entry per CDR3 protein. This repertoire shows about 210,000 distinct CDR3 sequences, 25% to 30% found once; its top ten account for approximately 9.6%. Diagnostic conclusions were grounded in clinical symptoms, serum thyroxine, TRAb, thyroid ultrasound and orbital computed tomography. PBMCs were obtained from about 10 ml of fresh peripheral blood. CDR1 DFQATT and CDR2 SNEGSKA come from the germline V gene (reference sequence). This CDR3 has 13 residues. The sample comes from a study of Graves' ophthalmopathy and Graves' hyperthyroidism.

The clonotype originates from a man aged 50-60 years with Graves' ophthalmopathy. Material: peripheral blood. V and J are TRBV20-1 and TRBJ1-1, with D uncertain. In DNA form, the CDR3 reads TGCAGAGCCTTGCCCGGACTCAGAGATGAAGCTTTCTTT. It codes for CRALPGLRDEAFF.